The 27 T cell receptor beta chains listed next were all sequenced from one sample in a study of long-term antiretroviral therapy in people with HIV. With survey level as its setting, the immunoSEQ assay was v3.0. This table comes from immunoSEQ multiplex PCR, and its TCRdb copy is limited to in-frame clones, with some not included. The sample includes around 28,000 clones, about 86% of them seen just once. The material sequenced was unsorted PBMCs, taken 0.8 years after starting antiretroviral therapy. These receptors all stem from a woman in her twenties or thirties with HIV.

This clone appeared once. V and J are TRBV7-2 and TRBJ2-3; D remains unclear. Germline values: CDR1 SGHTA, CDR2 FQGNSA. V lost 1 base, J lost 0 bases, and 8 bases lay in between. The CDR3 is 15 amino acids. CDR3 sequence reads: CASSLDGRSTDTQYF. DNA of the CDR3: TGTGCCAGCAGCTTAGACGGACGGAGCACAGATACGCAGTATTTT.

V usage is TRBV9 and J usage is TRBJ2-5; TRBD1 aligns across 9 bases. This CDR3 has 15 residues. V shed 2 bases and J 5 bases; nucleotides not matched to a gene: 7. In germline, CDR1 is SGDLS, CDR2 YYNGEE. The CDR3 here is CASSVLTGGYETQYF. The CDR3 DNA reads as TGTGCCAGCAGCGTTCTGACAGGGGGGTACGAGACCCAGTACTTC.

The CDR3 loop reads CASSDWGRTDTQYF. Written as DNA, the CDR3 is TGCGCCAGCAGTGATTGGGGCCGCACAGATACGCAGTATTTT. This chain joins TRBV10-2 and TRBJ2-3; D perhaps matches TRBD1 (5 bases). This CDR3 contains 14 residues. CDR1 and CDR2 (germline): WSHSY, SAAADI. Trimming shortened V by 3 bases and J by 1 base, and 8 bases separated the two germline ends.

The chain uses TRBV6-5 and TRBJ1-6; a possible D gene is TRBD1 (6 bases). Germline assignment: CDR1 MNHEY and CDR2 SVGAGI. Trimming took 6 bases from V and 8 from J, leaving 14 bases between them. The CDR3 has 14 residues. The DNA of the CDR3 is TGTGCCAGCAGACGTACAGGGTCCCATTCACCCCTCCACTTT. Residues: CASRRTGSHSPLHF.

V gene TRBV11-2 combines with J gene TRBJ1-1; D may be TRBD1 (5 bases). CDR3 size: 11 residues. Trimming pared 5 bases from V and 11 bases from J, leaving 12 bases between. CDR1 is SGHAT and CDR2 is FQNNGV in the germline V gene. In DNA form, the CDR3 reads TGTGCCAGCAGCCTCGGAGGGGCGGCTTTCTTT. Residues: CASSLGGAAFF.

V and J are TRBV10-2 and TRBJ1-1, with D possibly TRBD1 on 6 matching bases. The ends were cut back, 3 bases at V and 12 bases at J, with 14 bases in the middle. The germline V gene has CDR1 WSHSY and CDR2 SAAADI. This CDR3 has 12 residues. This CDR3 reads CASSDTGFETFF. CDR3 bases: TGCGCCAGCAGTGATACAGGGTTTGAGACTTTCTTT.

The chain links TRBV2 to TRBJ1-2; D remains ambiguous. This CDR3 contains 13 residues. Trimming took off 8 bases at V and 3 bases at J, with 13 bases between the two ends. Per the germline V gene, CDR1 is SNHLY and CDR2 is FYNNEI. The CDR3 region has the DNA TGTGCCAGCGTCATCAGGACCGACTATGGCTACACCTTC. Translating gives CASVIRTDYGYTF.

In DNA, the CDR3 is TGTGCCAGCTCATACGGGACGAATTCACCCCTCCACTTT. Protein: CASSYGTNSPLHF. The rearrangement links TRBV18 to TRBJ1-6, with TRBD1 as a possible D gene (5 bases). V lost 5 bases, J lost 7 bases, and 9 bases lay in between. The germline gives CDR1 KGHSH, CDR2 LQKENI. This CDR3 has 13 amino acids. The whole variable domain, filled in from reference TRBV18 and TRBJ1-6, reads NAGVMQNPRHLVRRRGQEARLRCSPMKGHSHVYWYRQLPEEGLKFMVYLQKENIIDESGMPKERFSAEFPKEGPSILRIQQVVRGDSAAYFCASSYGTNSPLHFGNGTRLTVT.

The rearrangement joins TRBV5-1 to TRBJ1-1; D might be TRBD1 (5 bases). Trimming pared 4 bases from V and 3 bases from J, leaving 16 bases between. The germline CDR1 and CDR2 sequences are SGHRS and YFSETQ. This CDR3 contains 15 residues. The CDR3 DNA is TGCGCCAGCAGCCCCCGTCAGGGTCCCCACACTGAAGCTTTCTTT. As protein: CASSPRQGPHTEAFF.

The gene calls are TRBV6-1 and TRBJ1-1; TRBD1 agrees at 7 bases. With 3 bases clipped from V and 7 bases from J, the junction kept 11 bases outside the gene matches. Looked up from germline, CDR1 is MNHNS and CDR2 is SASEGT. The CDR3 consists of 15 residues. The CDR3 protein is CASSDQQGLPIEAFF. The CDR3 nucleotides are TGTGCCAGCAGTGACCAACAGGGGCTACCTATTGAAGCTTTCTTT.

The rearrangement links TRBV10-3 to TRBJ1-1; no clear D gene. Germline V lookup: CDR1 ENHRY, CDR2 SYGVKD. The CDR3 consists of 12 residues. Trimming left V 2 bases short and J 1 base short, with 2 bases between. CDR3 protein: CAISERNTEAFF. The DNA for the CDR3 is TGTGCCATCAGTGAGAGGAACACTGAAGCTTTCTTT.

The rearrangement joins TRBV7-2 to TRBJ1-5; D perhaps matches TRBD1 (5 bases). V was pared by 5 bases and J by 5 bases, with 16 bases between. The CDR3 length is 15 residues. The V gene's germline CDR1 is SGHTA and CDR2 FQGNSA. In nucleotides, the CDR3 is TGTGCCAGCAGCGCCAGTTGGGGGGTTGATCAGCCCCAGCATTTT. This sequence encodes CASSASWGVDQPQHF.

V usage is TRBV11-2 and J usage is TRBJ1-5; D unclear. The CDR3 runs to 13 residues. Trimming removed 2 bases at V and 0 bases at J, with 2 bases between. The germline gives CDR1 SGHAT, CDR2 FQNNGV. Here the CDR3 reads CASSLFSNQPQHF. DNA for the CDR3: TGTGCCAGCAGCTTATTTAGCAATCAGCCCCAGCATTTT.

This chain connects TRBV5-8 to TRBJ2-7; the D is unclear. Germline V lookup: CDR1 SGHTS, CDR2 YDEGEE. The CDR3 covers 11 residues. The ends were cut back, 4 bases at V and 1 base at J, with 3 bases in the middle. DNA for the CDR3: TGTGCCAGCAGCCCATCCTACGAGCAGTACGTC. It encodes CASSPSYEQYV.

The chain couples TRBV30 to TRBJ1-3; D unresolved. The V end was cut by 0 bases, the J end by 0 bases, with 21 bases between. Germline V gives CDR1 GTSNPN, CDR2 SVGIG (reference sequence). This CDR3 has 19 amino acids. Here the CDR3 DNA reads TGTGCCTGGAGTGTCTTAGTGGAGCGAGACCGCCGCTCTGGAAACACCATATATTTT. Protein product: CAWSVLVERDRRSGNTIYF.

This rearrangement joins TRBV13 to TRBJ1-2, with D possibly being TRBD1 (5 bases). Per the germline V gene, CDR1 is PRHDT and CDR2 is FYEKMQ (reference sequence). V lost 5 bases to trimming and J lost 2 bases, with 15 bases between them. The CDR3 spans 15 residues. The CDR3 region has the DNA TGTGCCAGCAGCCCTGGGGGGGAAAGGAACTATGGCTACACCTTC. Translated, it gives CASSPGGERNYGYTF.

V is TRBV4-1 and J is TRBJ1-2; D remains ambiguous. Per germline, CDR1 MGHRA and CDR2 YSYEKL. V was clipped by 3 bases and J by 4 bases, with 18 bases between them. This CDR3 is built from 16 residues. The DNA for the CDR3 is TGCGCCAGCAGCCAGGTTCGAGGCGGAGCCCTCTATGGCTACACCTTC. It specifies CASSQVRGGALYGYTF.

The CDR3 reads CASSQEGIGDKQFF. CDR3 bases: TGCGCCAGCAGCCAAGAGGGGATCGGTGATAAGCAGTTCTTC. The genes are TRBV4-1 and TRBJ2-1; D ambiguous. There are 14 residues in the CDR3. In germline, CDR1 is MGHRA, CDR2 YSYEKL. V lost 0 bases and J lost 11, with 14 bases in between.

This chain connects TRBV12-5 to TRBJ2-5; D is unclear. CDR3 length: 12 amino acids. CDR1 LGHNT and CDR2 FRNRAP come from the germline V gene. V lost 0 bases and J 5 bases, leaving 4 bases between the germline ends. The CDR3 loop reads CASGLVPETQYF. CDR3 in DNA: TGTGCTAGTGGTTTGGTACCGGAGACCCAGTACTTC. Full variable domain (missing parts from reference TRBV12-5 and TRBJ2-5): DARVTQTPRHKVTEMGQEVTMRCQPILGHNTVFWYRQTMMQGLELLAYFRNRAPLDDSGMPKDRFSAEMPDATLATLKIQPSEPRDSAVYFCASGLVPETQYFGPGTRLLVL.

This clone has just one count. V and J are TRBV5-1 and TRBJ1-4; a weak D match, TRBD1 (6 bases). The germline CDR1 and CDR2 sequences are SGHRS and YFSETQ. V gave up 2 bases and J gave up 0 bases, with 11 bases separating them. The CDR3 has 16 residues. In nucleotides, the CDR3 is TGCGCCAGCAGCTTCAGGGGCCCGGCAACTAATGAAAAACTGTTTTTT. Its protein product is CASSFRGPATNEKLFF.

The chain uses TRBV5-5 and TRBJ2-7; D is perhaps TRBD2 (6 bases). Trimming left V 2 bases short and J 0 bases short, with 12 bases between. Germline V gene lookup returns CDR1 SGHKS and CDR2 YYEKEE (reference sequence). The length of the CDR3 is 15 residues. CDR3 in DNA: TGTGCCAGCAGCTTTTTGTCTAGCGCCTCCTACGAGCAGTACGTC. This codes for CASSFLSSASYEQYV.

The chain carries TRBV7-8 and TRBJ1-4; D is unresolved. The CDR3 is 15 residues long. V lost 5 bases and J lost 6, with 16 bases in between. Germline V gene sequence: CDR1 SGHVS, CDR2 FQNEAQ. The DNA for the CDR3 is TGTGCCAGCAGCCCCCGGGAGGGCGCTTATGAAAAACTGTTTTTT. Protein sequence: CASSPREGAYEKLFF.

J is TRBJ2-3 and V is TRBV29-1, with D possibly TRBD2 on 6 matching bases. The CDR3 contains 14 residues. Between the trimmed V and J ends, which lost 7 bases and 2 bases, there was a span of 16 bases. Germline V gene data show CDR1 as SQVTM and CDR2 as ANQGSEA. For the CDR3, the DNA is TGCAGCGATATACCGGGACTCCACACAGATACGCAGTATTTT. As protein: CSDIPGLHTDTQYF.

The CDR3 here is CASSPPHRSTDTQYF. CDR3 nucleotide sequence: TGTGCCAGCTCACCACCCCACAGAAGCACAGATACGCAGTATTTT. The chain is built from TRBV18 and TRBJ2-3; no clear D. The CDR3 has 15 amino acids. The V gene lost 0 bases and the J gene lost 0 bases, with 7 bases spanning the gap. Germline CDR1 is KGHSH and CDR2 is LQKENI.

This clone was detected a few times. The rearrangement uses TRBV7-3 and TRBJ2-1; the D gene could be TRBD1 or TRBD2 (5 bases each). Trimming removed 5 bases from V and 6 bases from J, with 17 bases in between. Germline V gene sequence: CDR1 SGHTA, CDR2 FQGTGA. The CDR3 extends over 15 amino acids. DNA of the CDR3: TGTGCCAGCAGCGTCGACCCGGGAAGGGGCAATGAGCAGTTCTTC. Its translation: CASSVDPGRGNEQFF.

The CDR3 DNA reads TGCGCCAGCAGCTTGGATCCAGGGGGGGAGACCCAGTACTTC. Its translation is CASSLDPGGETQYF. The J gene is TRBJ2-5, the V gene TRBV5-1, with D possibly matching TRBD1 (7 bases). Trimming removed 0 bases from V and 5 bases from J, with 11 bases in between. The CDR3 runs 14 residues. The germline V gene has CDR1 SGHRS and CDR2 YFSETQ.

In this sample, this clone turned up once. The chain combines TRBV12-5 with TRBJ2-3; unclear D gene. The germline V gene has CDR1 LGHNT and CDR2 FRNRAP. The CDR3 loop spans 12 amino acids. The germline V and J ends were trimmed by 1 base and 3 bases, with 2 bases remaining between them. The CDR3 here is CASGLATDTQYF. The CDR3 coding sequence is TGTGCTAGTGGTTTGGCTACAGATACGCAGTATTTT.